These T cell receptor beta chains were read from a single sample in a study of T cell changes during pregnancy in multiple sclerosis. The method was immunoSEQ multiplex PCR; TCRdb's version includes in-frame clones alone and lacks a portion of them. The sample has roughly 120,000 clones, around nine tenths seen once. Here the sequenced sample was peripheral blood, taken in the third trimester of pregnancy. The receptors were gathered from a female donor with multiple sclerosis, enrolled in a pregnancy study. CDR3s include the opening cysteine and the closing phenylalanine or tryptophan.

v_call: TRBV18; cdr3_aa: CASSPVNRRPTNYGYTF
v_call: TRBV4-1; cdr3_aa: CASSPTSGYTDTQYF
v_call: TRBV5-1; cdr3_aa: CASSSQGTGTTGELFF
v_call: TRBV19; cdr3_aa: CASSTTGTVYGYTF
v_call: TRBV2; cdr3_aa: CASSEALMTSGYTDTQYF
v_call: TRBV28; cdr3_aa: CASSPLGEGYTF
v_call: TRBV7-9; cdr3_aa: CASSPYRADYEQYF
v_call: TRBV5-1; cdr3_aa: CASSLEVVLSYNEQFF
v_call: TRBV5-1; cdr3_aa: CASSLEGGVVAGANVLTF
v_call: TRBV10-3; cdr3_aa: CAISEPEQGANYGYTF
v_call: TRBV6-1; cdr3_aa: CASSLEKNVNSPLHF
v_call: TRBV2; cdr3_aa: CASSSTSGGDEQFF
v_call: TRBV5-4; cdr3_aa: CASSLGRGTGELFF
v_call: TRBV7-2; cdr3_aa: CASSPKRGGLAETQYF
v_call: TRBV9; cdr3_aa: CASSVGTPSSPLHF
v_call: TRBV9; cdr3_aa: CASSVAITGQTNTEAFF
v_call: TRBV7-9; cdr3_aa: CASNPASQDGRNSPLHF
v_call: TRBV7-9; cdr3_aa: CASSLAGVSYEQYF
v_call: TRBV6-1; cdr3_aa: CATTRTVSSTDTQYF
v_call: TRBV18; cdr3_aa: CASSQRQGDGYTF
v_call: TRBV27; cdr3_aa: CARPSWGMNTEAFF
v_call: TRBV25-1; cdr3_aa: CASSAGGYNSPLHF